The rows below give T cell receptor beta chains drawn from one sample of a study of T cell repertoires in cytomegalovirus infection. MiXCR, run by TCRdb on the reads, gives a single entry per CDR3 protein. This table holds hundreds of thousands of distinct CDR3 sequences, under 40% found once. Sequencing was performed on PBMCs. Receptor source: a human donor in good health (CMV status not recorded). Some clones in this sample may be carry-over from other donors' samples. CDR3s include the opening cysteine and the closing phenylalanine or tryptophan. D genes are given only for firm matches. The size of a clone is reported for some rows only, either as once, few or many, or as a class for expanded clones.

V	D	size	J	DNA	CDR3
TRBV7-6	NA	NA	TRBJ2-7	TGTGCCAGCAGCTTAGGCCCGGACCCCCCCTACGAGCAGTACTTC	CASSLGPDPPYEQYF
TRBV7-2	TRBD1	many	TRBJ1-1	TGTGCCAGCAGCGTAGACAGTCGACAGGGGAACACTGAAGCTTTCTTT	CASSVDSRQGNTEAFF
TRBV7-3	TRBD1	few	TRBJ2-2	TGTGCCAGCAGCTTAAGGGGACAGGGGAACACCGGGGAGCTGTTTTTT	CASSLRGQGNTGELFF
TRBV19	NA	NA	TRBJ2-3	TGTGCCAGTAGTAAAGATGACGGACCCACAGATACGCAGTATTTT	CASSKDDGPTDTQYF
TRBV7-2	NA	NA	TRBJ2-7	TGTGCAAGCAGCTTAGACGGGCGAACCTACGAGAAGTACTTC	CASSLDGRTYEKYF
TRBV14	NA	NA	TRBJ1-1	TGTGCCAGCAGCCGGCGAGGGGGTCCCGAAGCTTTCTTT	CASSRRGGPEAFF
TRBV7-9	NA	many	TRBJ2-5	TGTGCCAGCAGCTGGGACGGCTCCCAAGAGACCCAGTACTTC	CASSWDGSQETQYF
TRBV28	TRBD1	many	TRBJ2-3	TGTGCCAGCAGTTTATTTGGACAGGGGGAAGATACGCAGTATTTT	CASSLFGQGEDTQYF
TRBV7-9	NA	few	TRBJ2-1	TGTGCCAGCGGACATTCAGAGAGCTCCTACAATGAGCAGTTCTTC	CASGHSESSYNEQFF
TRBV18	TRBD1	NA	TRBJ2-7	TGTGCCAGCTCACCGGGGGCCGGGACAGGAAGGACCGAGCAGTACTTC	CASSPGAGTGRTEQYF
TRBV10-3	TRBD1	NA	TRBJ2-2	TGTGCCATCAGGACAGGGAGAGACACCGGGGAGCTGTTTTTT	CAIRTGRDTGELFF
TRBV2	TRBD1	many	TRBJ2-2	TGTGCCAGCAGTCCGACAGGGTCGAACACCGGGGAGCTGTTTTTT	CASSPTGSNTGELFF
TRBV7-6	NA	NA	TRBJ2-7	TGTGCCAGCAGCTTGCTCGGGGACGGACCTTGGTACTACGAGCAGTACTTC	CASSLLGDGPWYYEQYF
TRBV20-1	NA	few	TRBJ1-2	TGCAGTGTGCGAGAAGGACCGAACTATGGCTACACCTTC	CSVREGPNYGYTF
TRBV2	TRBD2	few	TRBJ2-2	TGTGCCATCCGCGGGGGATCGAACACCGGGGAGCTGTTTTTT	CAIRGGSNTGELFF
TRBV11-2	NA	few	TRBJ2-3	TGTGCCAGCAGCTTAGCTTCAGGGATTAATACGCAGTATTTT	CASSLASGINTQYF
TRBV4-1	TRBD1	NA	TRBJ2-1	TGCGCCAGCACCCGCGGGACAGGGGGCCCCAATGAGCAGTTCTTC	CASTRGTGGPNEQFF
TRBV4-2	TRBD2	once	TRBJ2-1	TGTTCCAGCAGCCAGCCGCTGGGCGGGGGGCGCAATGAGCAGTTCTTC	CSSSQPLGGGRNEQFF
TRBV6-8	TRBD1	many	TRBJ2-2	TGTGCCAGCAGTTACGGGGGACAGGGAAGTGACACCGGGGAGCTGTTTTTT	CASSYGGQGSDTGELFF
TRBV7-6	TRBD2	many	TRBJ2-1	TGTGCCAGCAGCGCTACTAGCGGGGGTAACAATGAGCAGTTCTTC	CASSATSGGNNEQFF
TRBV12-3/TRBV12-4	TRBD2	NA	TRBJ2-3	TGTGCCAGCAGTGAGAGCGGGGCTTACACAGATACGCAGTATTTT	CASSESGAYTDTQYF
TRBV12-3/TRBV12-4	NA	many	TRBJ1-6	TGTGCCAGCAGTTTCAACAGGGAGTCATCACCCCTCCACTTT	CASSFNRESSPLHF
TRBV19	TRBD1	few	TRBJ1-5	TGTGCCAGTAGTCCCTTCCAGGGGGCGCGGGAAGATCAGCCCCAGCATTTT	CASSPFQGAREDQPQHF
TRBV4-2	NA	few	TRBJ2-7	TGTGCCAGCAGCCAAGATGAGGAAGGGTACGAGCAGTACTTC	CASSQDEEGYEQYF
TRBV20-1	NA	NA	TRBJ2-4	TGCAGTGTGTCGGAACTCTCTATAGCCAAAAACATTCAGTACTTC	CSVSELSIAKNIQYF
TRBV7-9	NA	NA	TRBJ1-4	TGTGCCAGCACCAAACTGGGGGGGGCAAACGGAAAACTGTTTTTT	CASTKLGGANGKLFF
TRBV6-1	TRBD1	NA	TRBJ2-1	TGTGCCAGCAGTGGACGCCGGGACAGGGAAAAATTCTTC	CASSGRRDREKFF
TRBV3-1	TRBD2	NA	TRBJ2-1	TGTGCCAGCAGCTTCGGGACTAGCGCCGACAATGAGCAGTTCTTC	CASSFGTSADNEQFF
TRBV20-1	TRBD1	few	TRBJ2-4	TGCAGTGCTGGGGACAGTCTAGCCAAAAACATTCAGTACTTC	CSAGDSLAKNIQYF
TRBV6-6	NA	NA	TRBJ2-5	TGTGCCACCACCTCGGGTTCGGGGGCAAAAGAGCCCCAGTACTTC	CATTSGSGAKEPQYF
TRBV5-1	NA	NA	TRBJ1-1	TGCGCCAGCAGCTTGGGGGGACCGCCGGGGAACACTGAAGCTTTCTTT	CASSLGGPPGNTEAFF
TRBV7-2	NA	NA	TRBJ2-3	TGTGCCAGCAGCTTTGTGGGGCCGAGCACAGATACGCAGTATTTT	CASSFVGPSTDTQYF
TRBV10-3	NA	NA	TRBJ2-3	TGTGCCATCAAGCCTGAGACAGATACGCAGTATTTT	CAIKPETDTQYF
TRBV19	NA	NA	TRBJ1-2	TGTGCCAGTAGCGTCGACACAGCTAACTATGGCTACACCTTC	CASSVDTANYGYTF
TRBV11-1	NA	NA	TRBJ1-1	TGTGCCAGCAGCTTATCAGGGTGGACTGAAGCTTTCTTT	CASSLSGWTEAFF
TRBV7-8	TRBD1	many	TRBJ1-5	TGTGCCAGCAGCCCTAGCCTTCGGACAGGGACAAATCAGCCCCAGCATTTT	CASSPSLRTGTNQPQHF
TRBV12-3/TRBV12-4	NA	once	TRBJ2-6	TGTGCCAGCAGCCAAGACACGTCTGGGGCCAACGTCCTGACTTTC	CASSQDTSGANVLTF
TRBV6-1	TRBD1	many	TRBJ1-5	TGTGCCAGCAGCACCGGGACAGGGAATCAGCCCCAGCATTTT	CASSTGTGNQPQHF
TRBV7-8	NA	many	TRBJ2-7	TGTGCCAGCAGCCGACGGGGACGAAGCGAGCAGTACTTC	CASSRRGRSEQYF
TRBV7-2	TRBD1	many	TRBJ1-1	TGTGCCAGCAGCCCAAGCCAGGGGGCTTACACTGAAGCTTTCTTT	CASSPSQGAYTEAFF
TRBV7-6	NA	NA	TRBJ1-2	TGTGTCAGCAGCCCCCCCCCTCGGGATGGCTACACCTTC	CVSSPPPRDGYTF
TRBV7-2	TRBD1	many	TRBJ2-3	TGTGCCAGCAGCAAGGACAGGCGGACAGATACGCAGTATTTT	CASSKDRRTDTQYF
TRBV11-2	TRBD2	few	TRBJ2-3	TGTGCCAGCAGCTTGTTGGCGGGGGAGGAAGATACGCAGTATTTT	CASSLLAGEEDTQYF
TRBV6-1	TRBD2	NA	TRBJ2-5	TGTGCCAGCAGTTTTCGGGGACTACAAGAGACCCAGTACTTC	CASSFRGLQETQYF
TRBV10-2	NA	NA	TRBJ2-1	TGCGCCAGCAGTGTGGGGCATGAGCAGTTCTTC	CASSVGHEQFF
TRBV5-4	NA	few	TRBJ2-5	TGTGCCAGCAGCCACATTCTCGGCCAAGAGTACCAAGAGACCCAGTACTTC	CASSHILGQEYQETQYF
TRBV28	TRBD1	NA	TRBJ1-5	TGTGCCAGCAGTCCCAGACAGGGTCTTAGCAATCAGCCCCAGCATTTT	CASSPRQGLSNQPQHF
TRBV4-3	NA	NA	TRBJ2-2	TGCGCCAGCAGCCTCCGGGGCAGCTACACCGGGGAGCTGGTTTTT	CASSLRGSYTGELVF
TRBV14	NA	many	TRBJ2-3	TGTGCCAGCAGCCAAGATTTGTCCGGGCTCATTTTGCCAGATACGCAGTATTTT	CASSQDLSGLILPDTQYF
TRBV7-7	TRBD1	NA	TRBJ1-1	TGTGCTAGCAGCATGGGACAGGGCAGTGAAGCTTTCTTT	CASSMGQGSEAFF
TRBV25-1	TRBD1	NA	TRBJ2-1	TGTGCCAGCAGTGAAGAAATTGACAGGGAACGGCCTGGTTCCTACAATGAGCAGTTCTTC	CASSEEIDRERPGSYNEQFF
TRBV19	TRBD2	few	TRBJ2-1	TGTGCCAGTAGTATACCCCGGGGGGGGGTCTATGAGCAGTTCTTC	CASSIPRGGVYEQFF